Detailed here is one T cell receptor (beta chain). 13 Jbeta primers and 60 Vbeta primers were used for the PCR. Profiled with immunoSEQ multiplex PCR; TCRdb holds only in-frame clones, not every one. Here the sample spans approximately 140,000 clones, 77% being singletons. The data stem from a study of cytomegalovirus exposure and HLA in healthy donors. V trimming: 8 bases; J trimming: 8 bases; junction bases outside the gene matches: 19. The length of the CDR3 is 16 residues. Germline lookup yields CDR1 SGDLS and CDR2 YYNGEE. The TCR originated in a woman aged 45-60 years in good health and CMV-seronegative. Specimen: PBMCs. The V call is TRBV9, the J call TRBJ2-1, with 7 bases fitting TRBD1. The chain's CDR3 is CARGENRTGFTHEQFF. The DNA for the CDR3 is TGTGCCAGGGGTGAAAATAGGACAGGTTTCACCCATGAGCAGTTCTTC.